This T cell receptor beta chain was identified in a study of cytomegalovirus exposure and HLA in healthy donors. Looking at the study overall: The study placed around 80% of its 398 genotyped donors in the Caucasian-associated ancestry cluster.

CDR1 is SEHNR and CDR2 is FQNEAQ in the germline V gene (reference sequence). Trimming took 7 bases from V and 4 from J; bases not matched to a gene: 15. The CDR3 length is 16 residues. Notes on the study in general: TRBV6-2, TRBV6-3 and other indistinguishable V segments were excluded. Several of the most significant clusters were apparently associated with common viral pathogens in a later analysis.

Of note for this clone: The antigen is unknown.

Both 60 Vbeta primers and 13 Jbeta primers went into the PCR. The protocol was immunoSEQ multiplex PCR, while the TCRdb copy is restricted to in-frame clones and leaves out a portion. In the table there are roughly 34,000 clones, 80% of which are singletons. Input material: PBMCs. The chain uses TRBV7-9 and TRBJ1-2, with TRBD1 matching 7 bases. The clonotype originates from a male donor in good health and CMV-seronegative. The DNA of the CDR3 is TGTGCCAGCATTCCGCCACAGGGGCCCGCCCGCTATGGCTACACCTTC. It is translated as CASIPPQGPARYGYTF.